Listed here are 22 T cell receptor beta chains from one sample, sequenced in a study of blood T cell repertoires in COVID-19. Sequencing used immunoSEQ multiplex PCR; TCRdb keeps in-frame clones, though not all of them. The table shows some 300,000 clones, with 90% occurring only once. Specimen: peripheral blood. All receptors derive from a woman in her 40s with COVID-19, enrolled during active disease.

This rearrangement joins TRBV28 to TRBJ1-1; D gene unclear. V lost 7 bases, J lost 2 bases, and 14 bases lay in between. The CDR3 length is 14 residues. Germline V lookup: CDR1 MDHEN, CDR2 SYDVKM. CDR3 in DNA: TGTGCCAGCACTCCCAGGCGTTTCAACACTGAAGCTTTCTTT. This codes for CASTPRRFNTEAFF. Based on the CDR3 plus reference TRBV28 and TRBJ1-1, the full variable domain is DVKVTQSSRYLVKRTGEKVFLECVQDMDHENMFWYRQDPGLGLRLIYFSYDVKMKEKGDIPEGYSVSREKKERFSLILESASTNQTSMYLCASTPRRFNTEAFFGQGTRLTVV.

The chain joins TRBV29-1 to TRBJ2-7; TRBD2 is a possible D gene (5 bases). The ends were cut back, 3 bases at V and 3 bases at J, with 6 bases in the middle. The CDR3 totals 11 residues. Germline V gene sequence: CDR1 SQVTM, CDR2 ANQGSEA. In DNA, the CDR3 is TGCAGCGTTGAGAGGGACTACGAGCAGTACTTC. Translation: CSVERDYEQYF.

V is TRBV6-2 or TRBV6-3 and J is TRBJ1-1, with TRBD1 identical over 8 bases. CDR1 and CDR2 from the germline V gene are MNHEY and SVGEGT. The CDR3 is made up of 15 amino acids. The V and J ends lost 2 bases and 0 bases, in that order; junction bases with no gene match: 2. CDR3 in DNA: TGTGCCAGCAGTTACCCGGACAGGGTGAACACTGAAGCTTTCTTT. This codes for CASSYPDRVNTEAFF.

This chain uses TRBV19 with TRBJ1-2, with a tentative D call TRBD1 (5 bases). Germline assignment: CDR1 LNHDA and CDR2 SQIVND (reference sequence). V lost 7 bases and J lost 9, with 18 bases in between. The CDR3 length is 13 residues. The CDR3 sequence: CASTTFQGWSYTF. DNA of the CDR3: TGTGCCAGTACCACTTTCCAGGGTTGGAGCTACACCTTC.

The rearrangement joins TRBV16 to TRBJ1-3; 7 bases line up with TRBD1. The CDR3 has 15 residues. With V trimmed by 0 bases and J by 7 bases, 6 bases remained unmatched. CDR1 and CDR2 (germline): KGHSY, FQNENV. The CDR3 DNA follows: TGTGCCAGCAGCCAATCAAGGGACAGAAGGAACACCATATATTTT. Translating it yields CASSQSRDRRNTIYF.

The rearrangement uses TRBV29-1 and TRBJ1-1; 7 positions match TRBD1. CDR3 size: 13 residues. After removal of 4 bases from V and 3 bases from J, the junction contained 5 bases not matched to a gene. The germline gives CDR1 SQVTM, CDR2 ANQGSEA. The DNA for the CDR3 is TGCAGCGTTGTTGACAGGGACTACACTGAAGCTTTCTTT. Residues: CSVVDRDYTEAFF.

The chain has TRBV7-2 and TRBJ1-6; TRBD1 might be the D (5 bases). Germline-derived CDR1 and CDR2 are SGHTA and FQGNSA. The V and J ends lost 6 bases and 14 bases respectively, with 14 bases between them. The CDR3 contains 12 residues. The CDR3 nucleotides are TGTGCCAGCAGTACCCAGGGCTTAGCCCTCCACTTT. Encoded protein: CASSTQGLALHF. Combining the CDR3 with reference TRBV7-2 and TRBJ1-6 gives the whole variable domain GAGVSQSPSNKVTEKGKDVELRCDPISGHTALYWYRQSLGQGLEFLIYFQGNSAPDKSGLPSDRFSAERTGGSVSTLTIQRTQQEDSAVYLCASSTQGLALHFGNGTRLTVT.

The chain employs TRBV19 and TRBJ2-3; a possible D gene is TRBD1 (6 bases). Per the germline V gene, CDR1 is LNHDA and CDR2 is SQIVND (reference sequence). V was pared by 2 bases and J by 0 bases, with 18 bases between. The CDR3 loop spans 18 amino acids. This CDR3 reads CASSIKPRGIGSTDTQYF. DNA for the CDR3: TGTGCCAGTAGTATAAAGCCCAGGGGAATTGGAAGCACAGATACGCAGTATTTT.

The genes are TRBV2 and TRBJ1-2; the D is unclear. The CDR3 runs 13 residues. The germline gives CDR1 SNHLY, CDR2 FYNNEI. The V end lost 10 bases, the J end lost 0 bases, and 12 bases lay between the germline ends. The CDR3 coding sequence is TGTGCCACCGGGGTACTCCCTAACTATGGCTACACCTTC. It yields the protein CATGVLPNYGYTF.

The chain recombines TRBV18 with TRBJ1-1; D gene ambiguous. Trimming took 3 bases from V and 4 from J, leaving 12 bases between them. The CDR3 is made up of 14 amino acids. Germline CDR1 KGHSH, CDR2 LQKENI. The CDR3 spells CASSPLPGVTEAFF. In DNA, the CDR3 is TGTGCCAGCTCACCGCTACCCGGGGTCACTGAAGCTTTCTTT.

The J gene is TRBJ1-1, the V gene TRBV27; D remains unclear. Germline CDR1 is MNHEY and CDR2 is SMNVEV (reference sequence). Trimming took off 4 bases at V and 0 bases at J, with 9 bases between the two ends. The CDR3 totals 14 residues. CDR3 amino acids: CASSSPGMNTEAFF. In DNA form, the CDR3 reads TGTGCCAGCAGTTCCCCAGGCATGAACACTGAAGCTTTCTTT.

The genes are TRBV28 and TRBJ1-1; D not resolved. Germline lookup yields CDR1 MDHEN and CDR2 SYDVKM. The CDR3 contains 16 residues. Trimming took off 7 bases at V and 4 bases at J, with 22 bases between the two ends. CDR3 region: CASIKPQGPGLTEAFF. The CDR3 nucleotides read TGTGCCAGCATCAAACCCCAAGGCCCAGGACTCACTGAAGCTTTCTTT.

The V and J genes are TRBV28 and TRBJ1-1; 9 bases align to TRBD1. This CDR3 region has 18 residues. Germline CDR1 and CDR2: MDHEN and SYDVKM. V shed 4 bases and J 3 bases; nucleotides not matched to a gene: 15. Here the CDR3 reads CASSSLGQGRYGDTEAFF. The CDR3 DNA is TGTGCCAGCAGTTCCCTGGGACAGGGACGATACGGAGACACTGAAGCTTTCTTT.

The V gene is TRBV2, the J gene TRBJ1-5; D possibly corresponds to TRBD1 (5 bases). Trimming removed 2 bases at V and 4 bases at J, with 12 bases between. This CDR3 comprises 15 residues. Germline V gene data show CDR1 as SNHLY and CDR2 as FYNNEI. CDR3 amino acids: CASSERGLSNQPQHF. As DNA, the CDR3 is TGTGCCAGCAGTGAAAGGGGACTGTCAAATCAGCCCCAGCATTTT.

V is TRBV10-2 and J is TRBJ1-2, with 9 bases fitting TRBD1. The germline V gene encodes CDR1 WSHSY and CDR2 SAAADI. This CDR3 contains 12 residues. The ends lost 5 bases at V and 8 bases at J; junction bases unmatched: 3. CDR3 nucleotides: TGCGCCAGCAGTCTACAGGGGGCCGGCTACACCTTC. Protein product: CASSLQGAGYTF.

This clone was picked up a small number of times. The CDR3 region has the DNA TGTGCCAGCAGATCAGGGGCTCAGCCCCAGCATTTT. Its protein is CASRSGAQPQHF. V is TRBV12-3 or TRBV12-4 and J is TRBJ1-5; D is perhaps TRBD1 (6 bases). V lost 6 bases and J 6 bases, leaving 9 bases between the germline ends. CDR3 length: 12 residues.

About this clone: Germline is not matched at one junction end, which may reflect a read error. CDR3 DNA sequence: TGCGCCAGCGGCTTGGCGCAGAACTACGAGCAGTACTTC. Protein product: CASGLAQNYEQYF. The rearrangement links TRBV5-1 to TRBJ2-7; D gene unclear. Germline loops: CDR1 SGHRS, CDR2 YFSETQ. This CDR3 is 13 amino acids long.

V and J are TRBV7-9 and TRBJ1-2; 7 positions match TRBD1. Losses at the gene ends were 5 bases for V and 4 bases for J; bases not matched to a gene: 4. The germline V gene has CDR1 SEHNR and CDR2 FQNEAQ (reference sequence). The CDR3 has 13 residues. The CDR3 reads CASSASGGYGYTF. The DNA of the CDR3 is TGTGCCAGCAGCGCGTCAGGGGGCTATGGCTACACCTTC.

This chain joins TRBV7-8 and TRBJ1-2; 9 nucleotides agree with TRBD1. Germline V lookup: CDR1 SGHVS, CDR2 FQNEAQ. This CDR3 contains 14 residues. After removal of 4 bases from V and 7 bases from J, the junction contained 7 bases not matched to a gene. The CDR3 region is CASSSSGTGLGYTF. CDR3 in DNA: TGTGCCAGCAGCTCATCCGGGACAGGGCTTGGCTACACCTTC.

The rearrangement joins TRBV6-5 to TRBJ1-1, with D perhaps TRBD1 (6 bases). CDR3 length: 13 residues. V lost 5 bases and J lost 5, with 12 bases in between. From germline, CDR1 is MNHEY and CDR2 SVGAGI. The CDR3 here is CASSRDRRTEAFF. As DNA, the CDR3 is TGTGCCAGCAGTCGCGACAGGCGGACTGAAGCTTTCTTT.

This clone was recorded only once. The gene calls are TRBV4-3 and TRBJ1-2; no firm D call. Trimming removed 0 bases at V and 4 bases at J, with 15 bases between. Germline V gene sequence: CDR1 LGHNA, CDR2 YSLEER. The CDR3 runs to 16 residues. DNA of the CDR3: TGCGCCAGCAGCCAAGATTCCGGTCGTCGGGTCTATGGCTACACCTTC. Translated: CASSQDSGRRVYGYTF.

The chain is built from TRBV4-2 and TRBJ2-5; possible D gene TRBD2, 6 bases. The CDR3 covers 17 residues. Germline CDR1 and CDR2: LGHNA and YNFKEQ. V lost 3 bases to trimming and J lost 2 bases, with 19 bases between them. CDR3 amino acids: CASSQAWDSRLQETQYF. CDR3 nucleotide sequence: TGTGCCAGCAGCCAGGCCTGGGACTCACGTTTACAAGAGACCCAGTACTTC.